These 2 T cell receptor beta chains originate from one sample sequenced in a study of blood T cells in healthy people across ages. Next came a second PCR, run for roughly 7 to 12 cycles, which used a sample-barcoded 5' primer along with a J-beta primer mix. TCRdb reprocessed the 5' RACE reads with MiXCR, giving one entry per CDR3 protein. The table includes 1 million to 1.2 million distinct CDR3 sequences, around two fifths detected once. Sequencing was performed on blood. These receptors came from a man aged 18-30 years in good health.

This rearrangement joins TRBV20-1 to TRBJ1-4, with D unresolved. The CDR3 is 13 residues long. CDR1 DFQATT and CDR2 SNEGSKA come from the germline V gene (reference sequence). With 0 bases removed from V and 6 bases from J, the gap between germline ends came to 8 bases. This CDR3 reads CSARDMSDEKLFF. The CDR3 coding sequence is TGCAGTGCTAGAGATATGTCTGATGAAAAACTGTTTTTT.

V and J are TRBV7-2 and TRBJ2-7, with 9 positions matching TRBD1. The V and J ends lost 6 bases and 7 bases, in that order; junction bases with no gene match: 10. The V gene's germline CDR1 is SGHTA and CDR2 FQGNSA. The CDR3 has 14 residues. The CDR3 sequence: CASRPAGQGSEQYF. The CDR3, as DNA: TGTGCCAGCAGACCCGCGGGACAGGGTAGTGAGCAGTACTTC.